These 8 T cell receptor beta chains originate from one sample sequenced in a study of early T cells in non-severe SARS-CoV-2 infection. Each CDR3 protein gets one entry after TCRdb re-called the 5' RACE reads with MiXCR. The table records approximately 30,000 distinct CDR3 sequences, about 4.6% of them present only once. The sample consisted of whole blood. These receptors originate from an adult who was a healthcare worker with PCR-confirmed SARS-CoV-2 infection or an uninfected control (not recorded which).

This clonotype was observed many times. The V and J genes are TRBV7-9 and TRBJ1-1; D uncertain. V lost 1 base and J lost 6, with 12 bases in between. CDR1 and CDR2 from the germline V gene are SEHNR and FQNEAQ (reference sequence). This CDR3 region has 14 residues. As DNA, the CDR3 is TGTGCCAGCAGCTTAGAGGTGTCGGGGTCTGAAGCTTTCTTT. This codes for CASSLEVSGSEAFF.

This clonotype is classed as medium-sized. This rearrangement joins TRBV7-2 to TRBJ1-3, with D perhaps TRBD1 (5 bases). This CDR3 contains 15 residues. CDR1 and CDR2 (germline): SGHTA, FQGNSA. With 1 base removed from V and 1 base from J, the gap between germline ends came to 8 bases. The CDR3 bases are TGTGCCAGCAGCTTAGAAGGGGAATCTGGAAACACCATATATTTT. Residues: CASSLEGESGNTIYF.

The chain employs TRBV20-1 and TRBJ2-3; no firm D call. CDR1 is DFQATT and CDR2 is SNEGSKA in the germline V gene (reference sequence). The length of the CDR3 is 13 residues. The germline V and J ends were trimmed by 0 bases and 3 bases, with 7 bases remaining between them. CDR3: CSARDSVTDTQYF. CDR3 nucleotides: TGCAGTGCTAGAGATTCGGTGACAGATACGCAGTATTTT.

This clonotype was recorded at least ten times. The rearrangement uses TRBV28 and TRBJ2-7; 11 bases align to TRBD2. The CDR3 runs 15 residues. Germline loops: CDR1 MDHEN, CDR2 SYDVKM. Trimming cost V 8 bases and J 4 bases; bases outside gene matches: 10. CDR3 nucleotide sequence: TGTGCCAGCTCGGGTAGCGGGGGGGCCCAGTACGAGCAGTACTTC. Translated, it gives CASSGSGGAQYEQYF. The complete variable domain, with remaining parts taken from reference TRBV28 and TRBJ2-7, reads DVKVTQSSRYLVKRTGEKVFLECVQDMDHENMFWYRQDPGLGLRLIYFSYDVKMKEKGDIPEGYSVSREKKERFSLILESASTNQTSMYLCASSGSGGAQYEQYFGPGTRLTVT.

This chain connects TRBV5-1 to TRBJ2-3; TRBD2 matches 11 bases. This CDR3 comprises 14 residues. Looked up from germline, CDR1 is SGHRS and CDR2 is YFSETQ. Germline trimming cut 2 bases from V and 4 bases from J; bases unmatched to any gene: 0. This CDR3 is CASSFSGGADTQYF. CDR3 nucleotide sequence: TGCGCCAGCAGCTTTAGCGGGGGGGCAGATACGCAGTATTTT.

This clonotype was seen ten or more times. CDR3 DNA sequence: TGCGCCAGCAGCCAAGTAGCGGGGATCTCCTACGAGCAGTACTTC. It specifies CASSQVAGISYEQYF. The V call is TRBV4-1, the J call TRBJ2-7, with 8 nucleotides matching TRBD2. The germline V gene encodes CDR1 MGHRA and CDR2 YSYEKL. The length of the CDR3 is 15 residues. V was clipped by 1 base and J by 0 bases; unmatched bases: 2.

This clonotype was found a few times. The V gene is TRBV12-3 or TRBV12-4, the J gene TRBJ1-6; D is unresolved. V was clipped by 4 bases and J by 7 bases, with 11 bases between them. The CDR3 covers 14 residues. The CDR3: CASSSGMRNSPLHF. The DNA of the CDR3 is TGTGCCAGCAGTTCGGGGATGAGGAATTCACCCCTCCACTTT.

CDR3 nucleotides: TGTGCCAGCAGCAAACGGACTAGCGAAGACAATGAGCAGTTCTTC. Protein product: CASSKRTSEDNEQFF. This sequence joins TRBV7-3 and TRBJ2-1; 9 nucleotides match TRBD2. The CDR3 spans 15 residues. CDR1 and CDR2 (germline): SGHTA, FQGTGA. V lost 5 bases to trimming and J lost 5 bases; unmatched junction nucleotides: 7.